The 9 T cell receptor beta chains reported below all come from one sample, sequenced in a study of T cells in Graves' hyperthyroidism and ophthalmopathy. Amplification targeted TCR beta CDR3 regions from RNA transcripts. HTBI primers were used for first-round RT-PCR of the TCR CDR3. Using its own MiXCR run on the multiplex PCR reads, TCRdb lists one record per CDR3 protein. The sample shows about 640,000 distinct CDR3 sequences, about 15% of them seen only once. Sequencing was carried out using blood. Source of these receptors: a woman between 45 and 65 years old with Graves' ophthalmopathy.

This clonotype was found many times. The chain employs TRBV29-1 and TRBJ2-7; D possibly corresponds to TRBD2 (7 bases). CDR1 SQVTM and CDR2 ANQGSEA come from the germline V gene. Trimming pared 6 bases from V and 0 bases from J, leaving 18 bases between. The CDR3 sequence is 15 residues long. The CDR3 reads CSVVLSGTNSYEQYF. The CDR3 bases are TGCAGCGTCGTACTAAGCGGGACAAACTCCTACGAGCAGTACTTC.

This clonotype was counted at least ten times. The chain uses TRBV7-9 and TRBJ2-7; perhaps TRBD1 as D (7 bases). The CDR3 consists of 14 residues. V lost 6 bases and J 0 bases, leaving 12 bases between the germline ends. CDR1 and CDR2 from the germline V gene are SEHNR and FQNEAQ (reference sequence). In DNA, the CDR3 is TGTGCCAGCAGACCGGGGGACAGCTCCTACGAGCAGTACTTC. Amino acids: CASRPGDSSYEQYF.

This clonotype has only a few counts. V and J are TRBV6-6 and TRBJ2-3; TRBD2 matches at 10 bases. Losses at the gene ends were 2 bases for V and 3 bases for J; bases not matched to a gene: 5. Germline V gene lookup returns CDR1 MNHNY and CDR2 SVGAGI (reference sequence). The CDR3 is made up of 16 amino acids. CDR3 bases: TGTGCCAGCAGTTACCCAGCGGGAGGGCCTACAGATACGCAGTATTTT. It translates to CASSYPAGGPTDTQYF.

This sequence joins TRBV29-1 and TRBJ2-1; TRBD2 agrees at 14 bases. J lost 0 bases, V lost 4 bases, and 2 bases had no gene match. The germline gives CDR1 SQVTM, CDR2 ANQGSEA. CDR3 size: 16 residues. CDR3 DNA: TGCAGCGTTGCCGGGACTAGCGGGAGCTCCTACAATGAGCAGTTCTTC. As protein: CSVAGTSGSSYNEQFF.

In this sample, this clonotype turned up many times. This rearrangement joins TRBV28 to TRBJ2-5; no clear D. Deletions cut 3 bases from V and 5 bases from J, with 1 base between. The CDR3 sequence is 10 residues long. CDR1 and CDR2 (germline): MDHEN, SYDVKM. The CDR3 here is CASSFETQYF. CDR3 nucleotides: TGTGCCAGCAGTTTCGAGACCCAGTACTTC.

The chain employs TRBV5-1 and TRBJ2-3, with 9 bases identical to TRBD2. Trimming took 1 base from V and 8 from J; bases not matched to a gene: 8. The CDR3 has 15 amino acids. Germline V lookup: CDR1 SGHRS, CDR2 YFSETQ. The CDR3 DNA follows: TGCGCCAGCAGCTTGCGCGGGAGGGACGGGGCTACGCAGTATTTT. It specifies CASSLRGRDGATQYF.

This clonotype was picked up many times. The CDR3 DNA reads TGTGCCAGCAGCCAAGACTTGACCGATCAGCCCCAGCATTTT. Translated: CASSQDLTDQPQHF. This chain links TRBV3-1 with TRBJ1-5; unclear D gene. There are 14 residues in the CDR3. The germline V gene has CDR1 LGHDT and CDR2 YNNKEL (reference sequence). V was clipped by 0 bases and J by 5 bases, with 8 bases between them.

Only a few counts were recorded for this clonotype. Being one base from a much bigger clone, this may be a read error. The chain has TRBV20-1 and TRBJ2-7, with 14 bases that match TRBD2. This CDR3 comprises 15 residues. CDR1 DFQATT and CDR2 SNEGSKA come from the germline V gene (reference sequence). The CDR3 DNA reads TGCAGTGCTTCAGGGACTAGCGGGAGTGGCTACGGGCAGTACTTC. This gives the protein CSASGTSGSGYGQYF.

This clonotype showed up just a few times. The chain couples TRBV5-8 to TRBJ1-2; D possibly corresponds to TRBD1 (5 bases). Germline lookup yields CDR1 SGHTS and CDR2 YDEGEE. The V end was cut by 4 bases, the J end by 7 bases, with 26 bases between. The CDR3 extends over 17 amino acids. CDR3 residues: CASSPSQTGKTAGGYTF. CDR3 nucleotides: TGTGCCAGCAGCCCGAGTCAAACAGGAAAAACCGCAGGTGGCTACACCTTC.